This TCR beta chain comes out of a study of T cells in tuberculosis. Turning to the study itself: CD1B tetramers identified T cells specific for mycobacterial lipid GMM. In South Africa, adults with active tuberculosis were compared with IGRA-negative and latently infected IGRA-positive adolescents.

At study entry, adolescents had tuberculin skin tests and IGRA screening. Profiling relied on immunoSEQ multiplex PCR, and the TCRdb table lists in-frame clones only, not all of them. The sample lists 35,000 to 55,000 clones; nearly 95% were seen once. V gave up 3 bases and J gave up 8 bases; unmatched junction bases: 13. The CDR3 has 18 residues. Germline assignment: CDR1 SGHRS and CDR2 YFSETQ. Concerning this clone itself: Its antigen remains unknown.

Study results and caveats: A GMM-specific repertoire classifier reached about 90% accuracy, AUROC roughly 0.87.

The sequenced sample was PBMCs. The sequence was collected from a donor between 10 and 35 years old with latent tuberculosis or without tuberculosis infection. The chain has TRBV5-1 and TRBJ2-4, with 14 bases identical to TRBD2. The CDR3 coding sequence is TGCGCCAGCAGCTCCCCGACTAGCGGGGGGGCGATCCACGACATTCAGTACTTC. Translation: CASSSPTSGGAIHDIQYF.